A single sample gave rise to the 31 T cell receptor beta chains below, sequenced in a study of shared clonotypes between healthy human individuals. Clones were sequenced by immunoSEQ multiplex PCR, and TCRdb holds only the in-frame ones, with some missing. The sample has some 2,100,000 clones, around 95% seen once. Sequenced material: naive CD4+ T cells sorted from blood. Subset here: CD45RA+ positively selected. The receptors were sampled from a man between 18 and 35 years old in good health.

The chain employs TRBV5-4 and TRBJ1-1; D not certain. From germline, CDR1 is SGHNT and CDR2 YYREEE (reference sequence). CDR3 length: 15 residues. Trimming removed 0 bases at V and 1 base at J, with 10 bases between. CDR3 sequence (DNA): TGTGCCAGCAGCTTGGCCAAAATGGGGAACACTGAAGCTTTCTTT. Translation gives CASSLAKMGNTEAFF.

CDR3 loop: CASSSGLGPYEQYF. The CDR3 DNA sequence: TGTGCCAGCAGCTCGGGACTAGGCCCCTACGAGCAGTACTTC. The chain combines TRBV11-2 with TRBJ2-7; 8 bases map to TRBD2. This CDR3 is built from 14 residues. V lost 4 bases to trimming and J lost 2 bases; unmatched junction nucleotides: 4. The germline CDR1 and CDR2 sequences are SGHAT and FQNNGV.

J is TRBJ1-4 and V is TRBV6-6; a possible D gene is TRBD1 (5 bases). V lost 5 bases to trimming and J lost 8 bases, with 15 bases between them. In germline, CDR1 is MNHNY, CDR2 SVGAGI (reference sequence). The CDR3 totals 14 residues. CDR3 sequence (DNA): TGTGCCAGCAGTCCCATCGGGGGTCGGGAAAAACTGTTTTTT. Its protein product is CASSPIGGREKLFF.

The J gene is TRBJ1-1, the V gene TRBV7-9, with a tentative D call TRBD1 (6 bases). CDR3 length: 16 residues. Germline loops: CDR1 SEHNR, CDR2 FQNEAQ (reference sequence). V was shortened by 6 bases and J by 0 bases, with 17 bases between the two germline ends. The CDR3 DNA is TGTGCCAGCAGTCCAGGGGCGGGACCCCTGAACACTGAAGCTTTCTTT. Protein: CASSPGAGPLNTEAFF. Full variable domain (outside the CDR3, taken from reference TRBV7-9 and TRBJ1-1): DTGVSQNPRHKITKRGQNVTFRCDPISEHNRLYWYRQTLGQGPEFLTYFQNEAQLEKSRLLSDRFSAERPKGSFSTLEIQRTEQGDSAMYLCASSPGAGPLNTEAFFGQGTRLTVV.

V gene TRBV30 combines with J gene TRBJ2-3; tentative D call: TRBD2 (5 bases). The germline V gene has CDR1 GTSNPN and CDR2 SVGIG (reference sequence). The CDR3 length is 13 residues. Trimming removed 4 bases at V and 2 bases at J, with 10 bases between. CDR3 sequence: CAWTGDYTDTQYF. CDR3 coding DNA: TGTGCCTGGACCGGGGATTACACAGATACGCAGTATTTT.

This chain connects TRBV29-1 to TRBJ2-5; maybe TRBD2 (5 bases). Germline assignment: CDR1 SQVTM and CDR2 ANQGSEA. Trimming stripped 8 bases from V and 3 bases from J, with 13 bases between. The CDR3 loop spans 12 amino acids. The DNA of the CDR3 is TGCAGCTCAAAGACGGGGAAAGAGACCCAGTACTTC. Amino acids: CSSKTGKETQYF.

This clone turned up a few times. V is TRBV18 and J is TRBJ2-7, with no clear D. The germline CDR1 and CDR2 sequences are KGHSH and LQKENI. The CDR3 totals 14 residues. Trimming took off 4 bases at V and 3 bases at J, with 13 bases between the two ends. CDR3 sequence (DNA): TGTGCCAGCTCACAGGGTCGGTTCAACTACGAGCAGTACTTC. This sequence encodes CASSQGRFNYEQYF.

This chain uses TRBV6-6 with TRBJ1-2; D remains ambiguous. Trimming took 8 bases from V and 3 from J, leaving 13 bases between them. Germline lookup yields CDR1 MNHNY and CDR2 SVGAGI (reference sequence). This CDR3 is 13 amino acids long. As DNA, the CDR3 is TGTGCCAGCGGGTCGGGCCAGTACTATGGCTACACCTTC. As protein: CASGSGQYYGYTF.

The chain is built from TRBV5-1 and TRBJ2-5; no reliable D call. Germline CDR1 and CDR2: SGHRS and YFSETQ. V dropped 4 bases and J dropped 7 bases, with 23 bases sitting between them. The CDR3 has 16 residues. CDR3 coding DNA: TGCGCCAGCAGCCAGATTTCCCTTGACACCTCCGGGACCCAGTACTTC. Translated, it gives CASSQISLDTSGTQYF.

J is TRBJ1-6 and V is TRBV7-9; TRBD1 is a possible D gene (5 bases). The CDR3 is made up of 15 amino acids. Germline CDR1 reads SEHNR; CDR2 reads FQNEAQ (reference sequence). Trimming took off 8 bases at V and 7 bases at J, with 18 bases between the two ends. CDR3 in amino acids: CASQGSTAANSPLHF. CDR3 bases: TGTGCCAGCCAGGGATCGACAGCCGCCAATTCACCCCTCCACTTT.

The J gene is TRBJ2-3, the V gene TRBV5-1; TRBD1 is a possible D gene (5 bases). From germline, CDR1 is SGHRS and CDR2 YFSETQ. V lost 0 bases and J lost 0, with 14 bases in between. The CDR3 contains 17 residues. CDR3 nucleotides: TGCGCCAGCAGCTTGGGGCGACAGATCCCTAGCACAGATACGCAGTATTTT. It translates to CASSLGRQIPSTDTQYF.

J is TRBJ1-2 and V is TRBV9; the match to TRBD1 covers 7 bases. The CDR3 has 14 amino acids. J gave up 3 bases and V 4 bases, and 6 bases lay outside the gene matches. From germline, CDR1 is SGDLS and CDR2 YYNGEE. In DNA form, the CDR3 reads TGTGCCAGCAGCCGCGACAGGGCGGACTATGGCTACACCTTC. Its protein is CASSRDRADYGYTF.

The genes are TRBV30 and TRBJ2-3; the D is unclear. Germline CDR1 reads GTSNPN; CDR2 reads SVGIG (reference sequence). CDR3 length: 13 amino acids. Trimming pared 0 bases from V and 0 bases from J, leaving 4 bases between. CDR3 region: CAWSVPSTDTQYF. The CDR3 DNA follows: TGTGCCTGGAGTGTACCTAGCACAGATACGCAGTATTTT.

This clone was seen just once. Other DNA sequences in this sample translate to the same CDR3. The gene calls are TRBV5-1 and TRBJ2-2, with D tentatively TRBD1 (6 bases). In germline, CDR1 is SGHRS, CDR2 YFSETQ. The CDR3 has 15 residues. V lost 2 bases to trimming and J lost 0 bases, with 8 bases between them. The CDR3 sequence is CASSLGTPNTGELFF. The CDR3 DNA sequence: TGCGCCAGCAGCTTAGGGACACCGAACACCGGGGAGCTGTTTTTT.

CDR3 in DNA: TGTGCCAGCAGTGCAGCTAGCGGGAGTCCCGGGGAGCTGTTTTTT. Encoded protein: CASSAASGSPGELFF. This sequence joins TRBV2 and TRBJ2-2; 10 nucleotides align to TRBD2. The junction had 5 bases not matched to a gene; V was cut back by 4 bases and J by 6 bases. The CDR3 sequence is 15 residues long. Germline V gene lookup returns CDR1 SNHLY and CDR2 FYNNEI. Together with reference TRBV2 and TRBJ2-2, the CDR3 gives the full variable domain: EPEVTQTPSHQVTQMGQEVILRCVPISNHLYFYWYRQILGQKVEFLVSFYNNEISEKSEIFDDQFSVERPDGSNFTLKIRSTKLEDSAMYFCASSAASGSPGELFFGEGSRLTVL.

Note on this clone: Other DNA sequences in this specimen translate into the identical CDR3. V usage is TRBV18 and J usage is TRBJ1-5; no clear D. V was shortened by 2 bases and J by 2 bases, with 7 bases between the two germline ends. Germline assignment: CDR1 KGHSH and CDR2 LQKENI. The CDR3 is 14 amino acids. CDR3 residues: CASSPGQGNQPQHF. The CDR3 DNA follows: TGTGCCAGCTCACCAGGGCAGGGCAATCAGCCCCAGCATTTT. Drawing the rest from reference TRBV18 and TRBJ1-5, the complete variable domain is NAGVMQNPRHLVRRRGQEARLRCSPMKGHSHVYWYRQLPEEGLKFMVYLQKENIIDESGMPKERFSAEFPKEGPSILRIQQVVRGDSAAYFCASSPGQGNQPQHFGDGTRLSIL.

The rearrangement links TRBV7-9 to TRBJ1-2, with a tentative D call TRBD1 (5 bases). Germline V lookup: CDR1 SEHNR, CDR2 FQNEAQ (reference sequence). CDR3 length equals 12 residues. V lost 5 bases, J lost 5 bases, and 9 bases lay in between. CDR3: CASSETAYGYTF. CDR3 nucleotide sequence: TGTGCCAGCAGCGAGACAGCTTATGGCTACACCTTC.

The CDR3 protein is CAGERSRGTDTQYF. The CDR3 nucleotides are TGTGCTGGGGAGAGGTCTCGTGGGACAGATACGCAGTATTTT. The V call is TRBV2, the J call TRBJ2-3, with a tentative D call TRBD2 (5 bases). Germline loops: CDR1 SNHLY, CDR2 FYNNEI. This CDR3 region has 14 residues.

The chain links TRBV6-1 to TRBJ1-1; 7 bases fit TRBD1. The CDR3 runs 16 residues. Germline CDR1 is MNHNS and CDR2 is SASEGT. The J segment lost 0 bases and the V segment lost 0 bases, leaving 4 bases of the junction unmatched. The CDR3 sequence is CASSEAGTAVNTEAFF. CDR3 DNA: TGTGCCAGCAGTGAAGCGGGGACAGCAGTGAACACTGAAGCTTTCTTT.

Note on this clone: In the same sample, other DNA sequences code for this CDR3. The chain carries TRBV30 and TRBJ2-3, with TRBD1 as a possible D gene (5 bases). The V end lost 4 bases, the J end lost 0 bases, and 11 bases lay between the germline ends. CDR1 and CDR2 from the germline V gene are GTSNPN and SVGIG (reference sequence). The CDR3 consists of 14 residues. CDR3 residues: CAWKKGPSTDTQYF. In DNA form, the CDR3 reads TGTGCCTGGAAGAAGGGGCCCAGCACAGATACGCAGTATTTT.

V gene TRBV15 combines with J gene TRBJ2-7; D gene ambiguous. The CDR3 is made up of 13 amino acids. V lost 3 bases, J lost 3 bases, and 9 bases lay in between. The germline CDR1 and CDR2 sequences are LNHNV and YYDKDF (reference sequence). The CDR3 region is CATSSPDRYEQYF. The CDR3 nucleotides are TGTGCCACCAGCAGTCCTGACCGCTACGAGCAGTACTTC.

This rearrangement joins TRBV30 to TRBJ1-3, with D possibly TRBD1 on 6 matching bases. There are 13 residues in the CDR3. Germline V lookup: CDR1 GTSNPN, CDR2 SVGIG (reference sequence). V was trimmed by 3 bases and J by 3 bases, leaving 9 bases between them. The CDR3 loop is CAWRGGLGNTIYF. CDR3 nucleotides: TGTGCCTGGAGAGGGGGACTTGGAAACACCATATATTTT.

The rearrangement joins TRBV6-1 to TRBJ2-7; 9 bases fit TRBD1. This CDR3 has 14 amino acids. V trimming: 7 bases; J trimming: 3 bases; junction bases outside the gene matches: 7. The germline gives CDR1 MNHNS, CDR2 SASEGT. CDR3 sequence: CASTLSGQGYEQYF. The CDR3 DNA follows: TGTGCCAGCACCCTCTCGGGACAGGGCTACGAGCAGTACTTC.

This clone was seen only once. The chain is built from TRBV7-2 and TRBJ2-7; 8 bases line up with TRBD1. Germline values: CDR1 SGHTA, CDR2 FQGNSA. V gave up 5 bases and J gave up 4 bases; unmatched junction bases: 10. CDR3 length equals 15 residues. The CDR3 protein is CASSHGQGETYEQYF. Written as DNA, the CDR3 is TGTGCCAGCAGCCACGGACAGGGAGAAACGTACGAGCAGTACTTC.

In its sample, this clone was seen once. J is TRBJ2-3 and V is TRBV5-1; no definite D call. The CDR3 contains 13 residues. From germline, CDR1 is SGHRS and CDR2 YFSETQ. Trimming cost V 4 bases and J 2 bases, with 8 bases left between them. The CDR3 here is CASSRTYTDTQYF. In DNA form, the CDR3 reads TGCGCCAGCAGCCGGACCTACACAGATACGCAGTATTTT.

Note on this clone: Other DNA sequences in this sample translate to the same CDR3. DNA of the CDR3: TGTGCCAGCAGCCCACCGGGACAGGGGAGCGAGCAGTACTTC. Translated: CASSPPGQGSEQYF. The rearrangement uses TRBV7-9 and TRBJ2-7; 10 bases agree with TRBD1. Germline V gives CDR1 SEHNR, CDR2 FQNEAQ (reference sequence). The CDR3 spans 14 residues. J gave up 6 bases and V 5 bases, and 7 bases lay outside the gene matches.

This rearrangement joins TRBV28 to TRBJ1-3, with 7 bases lining up with TRBD1. CDR3 size: 14 residues. Germline lookup yields CDR1 MDHEN and CDR2 SYDVKM. After removal of 6 bases from V and 4 bases from J, the junction contained 6 bases not matched to a gene. CDR3 sequence: CASRLTGSGNTIYF. DNA of the CDR3: TGTGCCAGCAGGTTGACAGGGTCAGGAAACACCATATATTTT.

The V and J genes are TRBV10-1 and TRBJ2-3; possible D gene TRBD1, 6 bases. The CDR3 loop spans 14 amino acids. V lost 11 bases to trimming and J lost 3 bases, with 18 bases between them. Germline-derived CDR1 and CDR2 are WNHNN and SYGVQD (reference sequence). Written as DNA, the CDR3 is TGCGCCGGAGTAGGGGACACGGCTACAGATACGCAGTATTTT. Protein: CAGVGDTATDTQYF.

The V and J genes are TRBV5-1 and TRBJ2-4, with TRBD1 matching 8 bases. Germline values: CDR1 SGHRS, CDR2 YFSETQ. Trimming at V came to 0 bases and at J to 3 bases, leaving 5 bases not matched to a gene. The CDR3 extends over 16 amino acids. The CDR3, as DNA: TGCGCCAGCAGCTTGGGGGACAGGACCTACAAAAACATTCAGTACTTC. Protein product: CASSLGDRTYKNIQYF.

There are a few counts of this clone. Other DNA sequences in this specimen translate into the identical CDR3. V usage is TRBV6-6 and J usage is TRBJ1-5, with D hard to call. The CDR3 consists of 14 residues. V lost 1 base to trimming and J lost 0 bases, with 4 bases between them. Looked up from germline, CDR1 is MNHNY and CDR2 is SVGAGI (reference sequence). CDR3 sequence reads: CASSYLDSNQPQHF. Here the CDR3 DNA reads TGTGCCAGCAGTTACTTGGATAGCAATCAGCCCCAGCATTTT.

The V call is TRBV7-2, the J call TRBJ1-2, with D perhaps TRBD1 (5 bases). The CDR3 has 19 residues. V lost 0 bases and J lost 0, with 20 bases in between. The germline V gene has CDR1 SGHTA and CDR2 FQGNSA. In DNA form, the CDR3 reads TGTGCCAGCAGCTTAGCGACAGTGGACTCCACTAAAGCTAACTATGGCTACACCTTC. Translating it yields CASSLATVDSTKANYGYTF.